This TCR beta chain was sequenced for a study of identical twins. Points from the study as a whole: Twins' excess sharing was less marked for out-of-frame beta sequences.

The V and J ends lost 3 bases and 8 bases respectively, with 10 bases between them. Germline values: CDR1 LNHDA, CDR2 SQIVND (reference sequence). The CDR3 is made up of 12 amino acids. TCRdb re-derived calls from the 5' RACE reads in MiXCR, one entry per CDR3 protein. The sample has 690,000 or so distinct CDR3 sequences, more than 6.5% seen once; the top ten hold 0.85% to 1%. This clonotype was counted at least ten times. No antigen is known for it. Everyone who donated was a healthy Caucasian. The same sample was also used in a study of yellow fever vaccine responses in identical twins.

The chain has TRBV19 and TRBJ1-2; D is ambiguous. This sequence was found in a woman in her late teens or twenties in good health. Sequenced sample: PBMCs. The CDR3 here is CASSIVAGGYTF. DNA of the CDR3: TGTGCCAGTAGTATCGTCGCTGGAGGCTACACCTTC.